These 8 T cell receptor beta chains came from one sample sequenced in a study of blood T cell repertoires in COVID-19. Repertoires were generated with immunoSEQ multiplex PCR, while TCRdb's copy carries only in-frame clones and drops some. In the table there are about 160,000 clones, just over 90% of which are singletons. Sample: peripheral blood. These receptors were taken from a man aged 18 to 30 with acute or convalescent COVID-19.

The chain joins TRBV7-6 to TRBJ2-2; D might be TRBD1 (6 bases). Germline V gives CDR1 SGHVS, CDR2 FNYEAQ. CDR3 length equals 17 residues. The V end was cut by 5 bases, the J end by 4 bases, with 20 bases between. The CDR3 loop is CASSPIKTGQFTGELFF. The CDR3 nucleotides read TGTGCCAGCAGCCCCATTAAAACCGGACAGTTCACCGGGGAGCTGTTTTTT.

The chain couples TRBV5-1 to TRBJ1-4; 8 nucleotides match TRBD1. The V gene's germline CDR1 is SGHRS and CDR2 YFSETQ. CDR3 length: 15 residues. V lost 2 bases, J lost 7 bases, and 7 bases stayed unmatched. This CDR3 is CASSFGQGYREKLFF. CDR3 bases: TGCGCCAGCAGCTTCGGACAGGGATATCGTGAAAAACTGTTTTTT.

The chain combines TRBV25-1 with TRBJ2-1; 8 positions match TRBD2. The length of the CDR3 is 15 residues. Germline V gene lookup returns CDR1 MGHDK and CDR2 SYGVNS. With 2 bases clipped from V and 7 bases from J, the junction kept 7 bases outside the gene matches. Written as DNA, the CDR3 is TGTGCCAGCAGTGAAGCCGGGACTAGGGGTAATGAGCAGTTCTTC. Translation gives CASSEAGTRGNEQFF.

The chain links TRBV6-5 to TRBJ1-5, with 9 bases lining up with TRBD1. The germline V gene encodes CDR1 MNHEY and CDR2 SVGAGI. This CDR3 has 15 amino acids. V lost 7 bases to trimming and J lost 1 base; unmatched junction nucleotides: 5. CDR3 nucleotide sequence: TGTGCCAGCACTATGGGACAGGGAAGCAATCAGCCCCAGCATTTT. This translates into CASTMGQGSNQPQHF.

This chain connects TRBV6-1 to TRBJ2-1; D might be TRBD1 (5 bases). Looked up from germline, CDR1 is MNHNS and CDR2 is SASEGT. The CDR3 covers 15 residues. The V end lost 3 bases, the J end lost 3 bases, and 12 bases lay between the germline ends. For the CDR3, the DNA is TGTGCCAGCAGTGATAGTCGGACATACTACAATGAGCAGTTCTTC. Protein: CASSDSRTYYNEQFF.

This chain joins TRBV12-5 and TRBJ2-1; D perhaps matches TRBD1 (6 bases). This CDR3 is built from 14 residues. V was shortened by 1 base and J by 8 bases, with 12 bases between the two germline ends. Germline V CDR1 and CDR2: LGHNT, FRNRAP. The CDR3 DNA reads TGTGCTAGTGGTTTGGACAGGGTTGCATATGAGCAGTTCTTC. Its protein product is CASGLDRVAYEQFF.

The chain employs TRBV18 and TRBJ2-1; 12 positions match TRBD2. The germline V gene has CDR1 KGHSH and CDR2 LQKENI. J was trimmed by 7 bases and V by 3 bases; bases with no gene match: 22. CDR3 length: 21 residues. The CDR3: CASSPITGVTSGSPTLNEQFF. The CDR3 region has the DNA TGTGCCAGCTCACCGATAACGGGTGTGACTAGCGGGAGCCCCACCTTGAATGAGCAGTTCTTC.

This clone was seen only once. The rearrangement joins TRBV7-9 to TRBJ2-1; the D gene is possibly TRBD2 (5 bases). Per the germline V gene, CDR1 is SEHNR and CDR2 is FQNEAQ (reference sequence). The CDR3 is 15 amino acids. The V end was cut by 2 bases, the J end by 3 bases, with 11 bases between. The CDR3 sequence: CASSLFGNFYNEQFF. The CDR3 region has the DNA TGTGCCAGCAGCTTATTCGGGAACTTCTACAATGAGCAGTTCTTC.